This T cell receptor beta chain was captured by sequencing in a study of blood T cell repertoires in COVID-19. Study-wide context: The cDNA or gDNA used as material had been derived from T cells, B-cell-depleted T cells, or PBMCs.

This clone has a count of ten or more. Assay used: immunoSEQ multiplex PCR; TCRdb lists only in-frame clones, some missing. This table holds under 75,000 clones, around 80% found once. The receptor was isolated from a man older than 75 with acute or convalescent COVID-19. The sample taken for sequencing was peripheral blood.

For the CDR3, the DNA is TGTGCCAGCAGATCTCGTAGGCAGGGATATGGCTACACCTTC. This encodes CASRSRRQGYGYTF. The V gene is TRBV27, the J gene TRBJ1-2; D may be TRBD1 (5 bases). Per the germline V gene, CDR1 is MNHEY and CDR2 is SMNVEV (reference sequence). The CDR3 runs to 14 residues. V gave up 6 bases and J gave up 5 bases, with 16 bases separating them.